The T cell receptor (beta chain) described here comes from a study of T cells expressing NK-cell markers (dated by TCRdb to about 2020). General notes on the study: In sorted CD3+CD56+NKG2C+, CD3+CD56+NKG2C- and CD3+CD56-NKG2C+ T-cell subsets from eight donors, TCR beta-chain repertoires were profiled. The libraries were sequenced on Illumina HiSeq 2000/2500, MiSeq or NextSeq, producing 2 x 150 bp reads. Seven of the eight sequenced donors were HCMV-seropositive and one was HCMV-seronegative. All eight donors whose samples were sequenced were randomly selected healthy volunteers, three of them men and five women. Here is what the overall study found, with its caveats: Whether the expanded NKG2C-expressing T cell clones were specific for HCMV antigens was left unclear. Those dominant clonotypes were again the most abundant among CD3+CD56-NKG2C+ cells in a few donors, at about 28.3-60.1%. In over five donors, the dominant CD3+CD56+NKG2C+ clonotypes were found to rank among the top 10 CD8+ clonotypes and to make up about 1.0-7.5% of CD8+ T cells.

HCMV-specific IgG was detected in serum with a commercial ELISA kit to determine HCMV serostatus. Peripheral blood mononuclear cells were isolated from blood by Ficoll density gradient centrifugation. From its cysteine to its phenylalanine, the CDR3 spans 13 amino acids. DNA is not recorded here. A word on this clonotype: Its target antigen remains unknown.

Sequenced on an Illumina HiSeq 2000. 5'RACE template switching, by which a universal primer site and unique molecular identifiers were added, was used to make TCR beta cDNA libraries. Priming for cDNA synthesis came from the TCR beta constant segment, and two successive PCR amplification steps followed. The paper's data handling went like this. MIGEC was used to demultiplex reads and group reads by UMI, and MiTCR was used to assemble and quantify clonotypes. Only TCR cDNA sequences supported by at least two reads were kept to exclude erroneous sequences. The tcR package was used for downstream repertoire analysis, with clonotypes matched between fractions based on CDR3 nucleotide sequence plus V segment. VDJmatch was used to annotate antigen specificity against VDJdb, with one amino acid substitution in CDR3 permitted. One entry per CDR3 protein sequence results from the TCRdb reprocessing of the reads, with DNA left out. The V and J calls were not made by the authors but by TCRdb's processing. The data table for this sample lists some 300,000 distinct CDR3 sequences. The leading ten clones occupy 0.39% of the sample.

Sequences were obtained from blood T cells: a sorted CD56 or NKG2C T cell subset, CD4+ or CD8+ T cells, or bulk PBMC T cells (not recorded which). This chain joins TRBV12-3 or TRBV12-4 to TRBJ2-1; the D gene TCRdb calls, TRBD1, cannot be checked with no DNA. This receptor was taken from a man between 18 and 35 years old in good health. Donor details come from another sample of the same person, matched by shared clones. The CDR3 region: CASSLARVGEQFF.